The 20 T cell receptor beta chains below come from one sample, sequenced in a study of T cell responses to AZD1222 COVID-19 vaccine. Using immunoSEQ multiplex PCR, the repertoire was profiled, and TCRdb retains in-frame clones only, with some absent. The repertoire holds approximately 130,000 clones, approximately 90% seen once, with approximately 12% in the top ten. The sequenced sample was peripheral blood, obtained on day 0 of MenACWY control vaccination. The receptors derive from an adult in good health.

This clone was counted once. V is TRBV6-4 and J is TRBJ1-1, with D tentatively TRBD1 (6 bases). The germline CDR1 and CDR2 sequences are MRHNA and SNTAGT. The CDR3 is 14 amino acids. V lost 3 bases to trimming and J lost 5 bases, with 13 bases between them. The CDR3 spells CASSEGGAGTEAFF. The DNA for the CDR3 is TGTGCCAGCAGTGAAGGGGGGGCAGGTACTGAAGCTTTCTTT.

This sequence joins TRBV2 and TRBJ1-5; 7 nucleotides align to TRBD1. The CDR3 extends over 14 amino acids. The germline V gene has CDR1 SNHLY and CDR2 FYNNEI. V lost 7 bases and J lost 3; bases outside the gene matches: 6. This chain's CDR3 is CASTAGTDNQPQHF. In nucleotides, the CDR3 is TGTGCCAGCACCGCAGGGACAGACAATCAGCCCCAGCATTTT.

The gene calls are TRBV6-5 and TRBJ2-2; D is uncertain. Trimming removed 4 bases at V and 1 base at J, with 7 bases between. Germline CDR1 MNHEY, CDR2 SVGAGI. CDR3 length: 14 amino acids. CDR3 in amino acids: CASSFTRNTGELFF. The CDR3 DNA reads as TGTGCCAGCAGTTTCACCAGGAACACCGGGGAGCTGTTTTTT.

The chain recombines TRBV10-3 with TRBJ2-7, with 9 bases aligning to TRBD2. This CDR3 comprises 16 residues. In germline, CDR1 is ENHRY, CDR2 SYGVKD. The trim removed 0 bases at V and 5 bases at J, leaving 8 bases unmatched. CDR3 DNA sequence: TGTGCCATCAGTGAGTCGACCCTAGCGGGATCGGACGAGCAGTACTTC. Its protein is CAISESTLAGSDEQYF.

This sequence joins TRBV9 and TRBJ1-2, with unresolved D. Germline-derived CDR1 and CDR2 are SGDLS and YYNGEE. This CDR3 is built from 16 residues. V was shortened by 0 bases and J by 0 bases, with 12 bases between the two germline ends. DNA of the CDR3: TGTGCCAGCAGCGTAGGAGGGTTAATTTCTAACTATGGCTACACCTTC. Translating it yields CASSVGGLISNYGYTF.

The rearrangement joins TRBV9 to TRBJ1-1; D is unclear. The length of the CDR3 is 14 residues. V lost 0 bases to trimming and J lost 1 base, with 7 bases between them. The germline V gene has CDR1 SGDLS and CDR2 YYNGEE. The CDR3 reads CASSVGPGNTEAFF. Here the CDR3 DNA reads TGTGCCAGCAGCGTAGGTCCAGGGAACACTGAAGCTTTCTTT.

The rearrangement joins TRBV13 to TRBJ1-3; D gene uncertain. Per germline, CDR1 PRHDT and CDR2 FYEKMQ (reference sequence). V was shortened by 5 bases and J by 4 bases, with 6 bases between the two germline ends. The CDR3 contains 12 residues. The CDR3 DNA reads as TGTGCCAGCAGCCCCCCGGGAAACACCATATATTTT. Its translation is CASSPPGNTIYF.

The rearrangement links TRBV7-2 to TRBJ1-5; D gene ambiguous. From germline, CDR1 is SGHTA and CDR2 FQGNSA. With 2 bases removed from V and 1 base from J, the gap between germline ends came to 15 bases. CDR3 length: 17 residues. The CDR3 bases are TGTGCCAGCAGCTTACAGTCCACCCTGCTCAGCAATCAGCCCCAGCATTTT. This gives the protein CASSLQSTLLSNQPQHF.

The CDR3 DNA follows: TGTGCCAGCAGCCCTTGGACAGGAGCTAACTATGGCTACACCTTC. It specifies CASSPWTGANYGYTF. The chain combines TRBV7-8 with TRBJ1-2; 7 bases map to TRBD1. The junction had 6 bases not matched to a gene; V was cut back by 5 bases and J by 0 bases. Per the germline V gene, CDR1 is SGHVS and CDR2 is FQNEAQ. The CDR3 loop spans 15 amino acids.

The chain has TRBV25-1 and TRBJ1-1; D gene uncertain. The CDR3 has 12 amino acids. Trimming left V 7 bases short and J 4 bases short, with 10 bases between. The germline V gene has CDR1 MGHDK and CDR2 SYGVNS. DNA of the CDR3: TGTGCCAGCAAGGGTAAAGGCACTGAAGCTTTCTTT. It translates to CASKGKGTEAFF. The variable domain in full, completed from reference TRBV25-1 and TRBJ1-1, reads EADIYQTPRYLVIGTGKKITLECSQTMGHDKMYWYQQDPGMELHLIHYSYGVNSTEKGDLSSESTVSRIRTEHFPLTLESARPSHTSQYLCASKGKGTEAFFGQGTRLTVV.

The rearrangement uses TRBV7-8 and TRBJ1-1; no definite D call. The CDR3 sequence is 14 residues long. Trimming stripped 6 bases from V and 8 bases from J, with 19 bases between. The germline V gene encodes CDR1 SGHVS and CDR2 FQNEAQ. CDR3 residues: CASSFLGSFDEAFF. DNA of the CDR3: TGTGCCAGCAGTTTCCTCGGCTCATTTGACGAAGCTTTCTTT.

Here the CDR3 reads CASSYSNRAGEKLFF. CDR3 DNA sequence: TGTGCCAGCAGTTACTCGAACAGGGCCGGTGAAAAACTGTTTTTT. The chain links TRBV6-5 to TRBJ1-4; D might be TRBD1 (6 bases). Trimming removed 0 bases from V and 7 bases from J, with 12 bases in between. This CDR3 is built from 15 residues. CDR1 and CDR2 (germline): MNHEY, SVGAGI.

The chain links TRBV7-2 to TRBJ2-5; D ambiguous. V lost 5 bases to trimming and J lost 4 bases, with 8 bases between them. CDR3 size: 12 residues. The germline V gene has CDR1 SGHTA and CDR2 FQGNSA. The CDR3 coding sequence is TGTGCCAGCAGCGTAAAGATAGAGACCCAGTACTTC. Amino acids: CASSVKIETQYF.

The chain uses TRBV10-3 and TRBJ2-2, with D tentatively TRBD1 or TRBD2 (5 bases each). This CDR3 region has 15 residues. V lost 1 base and J lost 2, with 8 bases in between. The germline V gene encodes CDR1 ENHRY and CDR2 SYGVKD. The CDR3 DNA reads TGTGCCATCAGTGAGTTGGGACCTAACACCGGGGAGCTGTTTTTT. Translating gives CAISELGPNTGELFF.

V gene TRBV2 combines with J gene TRBJ2-1; the D call may be TRBD1 or TRBD2 (5 bases each). Per the germline V gene, CDR1 is SNHLY and CDR2 is FYNNEI. This CDR3 region has 15 residues. V shed 5 bases and J shed 7 bases, with 18 bases lying between them. The CDR3 sequence: CASSRTGTPLNEQFF. The CDR3 coding sequence is TGTGCCAGCAGTAGGACCGGGACGCCTTTGAATGAGCAGTTCTTC.

The chain joins TRBV5-5 to TRBJ1-1, with 8 bases that match TRBD1. Germline CDR1 SGHKS, CDR2 YYEKEE (reference sequence). With V trimmed by 4 bases and J by 1 base, 15 bases remained unmatched. CDR3 size: 18 residues. In DNA form, the CDR3 reads TGTGCCAGCAGCAGGAGGACAGGGTTCACCGACGGGAACACTGAAGCTTTCTTT. The encoded protein is CASSRRTGFTDGNTEAFF. The variable domain in full, with the rest retrieved from reference TRBV5-5 and TRBJ1-1, is DAGVTQSPTHLIKTRGQQVTLRCSPISGHKSVSWYQQVLGQGPQFIFQYYEKEERGRGNFPDRFSARQFPNYSSELNVNALLLGDSALYLCASSRRTGFTDGNTEAFFGQGTRLTVV.

The chain has TRBV18 and TRBJ2-2; 14 nucleotides agree with TRBD2. The length of the CDR3 is 18 residues. J was trimmed by 1 base and V by 3 bases; bases with no gene match: 4. Per the germline V gene, CDR1 is KGHSH and CDR2 is LQKENI. CDR3 bases: TGTGCCAGCTCACCGCCCGGACTAGCGGGAGGGAACACCGGGGAGCTGTTTTTT. Its protein product is CASSPPGLAGGNTGELFF. The entire variable domain, with the rest obtained from reference TRBV18 and TRBJ2-2, is as follows: NAGVMQNPRHLVRRRGQEARLRCSPMKGHSHVYWYRQLPEEGLKFMVYLQKENIIDESGMPKERFSAEFPKEGPSILRIQQVVRGDSAAYFCASSPPGLAGGNTGELFFGEGSRLTVL.

The V call is TRBV25-1, the J call TRBJ1-6, with 8 bases that match TRBD1. This CDR3 spans 14 amino acids. Germline V CDR1 and CDR2: MGHDK, SYGVNS. Germline trimming cut 6 bases from V and 7 bases from J; bases unmatched to any gene: 5. The CDR3 sequence is CASSPGGKNSPLHF. CDR3 sequence (DNA): TGTGCCAGCAGCCCAGGGGGCAAAAATTCACCCCTCCACTTT. Full variable domain (remainder filled in from reference TRBV25-1 and TRBJ1-6): EADIYQTPRYLVIGTGKKITLECSQTMGHDKMYWYQQDPGMELHLIHYSYGVNSTEKGDLSSESTVSRIRTEHFPLTLESARPSHTSQYLCASSPGGKNSPLHFGNGTRLTVT.

The CDR3 loop reads CAMGRGNNSPLHF. In nucleotides, the CDR3 is TGTGCCATGGGGAGGGGCAATAATTCACCCCTCCACTTT. The chain couples TRBV28 to TRBJ1-6; possibly TRBD1 for D (5 bases). The CDR3 runs to 13 residues. From germline, CDR1 is MDHEN and CDR2 SYDVKM. V lost 10 bases and J 5 bases, leaving 12 bases between the germline ends.

This chain uses TRBV4-1 with TRBJ1-4, with D hard to call. Germline CDR1 is MGHRA and CDR2 is YSYEKL. Trimming stripped 0 bases from V and 4 bases from J, with 12 bases between. CDR3 size: 16 residues. CDR3 bases: TGCGCCAGCAGCCAAGACGTTAACGGTGTTAATGAAAAACTGTTTTTT. The encoded protein is CASSQDVNGVNEKLFF.